The source of this T cell receptor (beta chain) is a study of T cell changes during pregnancy in multiple sclerosis (dated by TCRdb to about 2019). Regarding the study in general: The study examined how the T cell repertoire changed over the course of pregnancy in women with multiple sclerosis.

A remark on this clone: Its antigen remains undetermined. Base qualities were left out, and no much larger clone turns up one base away.

Library generation was performed with the immunoSEQ multiplex PCR assay. Imported from immuneACCESS, the table was reduced by TCRdb to in-frame sequences with V and J called. These copies leave out some clones; in studies compared against another copy, an unresolved V gene accounts for under half, and the cause of the remainder is not known. This sample is represented by under 80,000 clones; roughly 94% of them were singletons. The top ten clonotypes cover less than 0.6% of the sample. From the cysteine through the phenylalanine, the CDR3 covers 15 amino acids. This entry keeps only the CDR3 DNA: 45 bases, framed from base 1. The V end gives up 1 base and the J end 6 bases, leaving 2 bases in the junction not matched to a gene. CDR1 and CDR2 (SGDLS, YYNGEE) derive from the germline V gene.

The receptor was isolated from a female donor with multiple sclerosis, enrolled in a pregnancy study. The sequence joins TRBV9 to TRBJ2-1, and 12 junctional nucleotides match TRBD2. The sample in question was peripheral blood, obtained in the third trimester of pregnancy. The sequenced DNA is TGTGCCAGCAGCGTAACTAGCGGGGGGCCCAATGAGCAGTTCTTC. Its coded protein is CASSVTSGGPNEQFF. Reference TRBV9 and TRBJ2-1 proteins supply the regions before and after the CDR3; the full variable domain is: DSGVTQTPKHLITATGQRVTLRCSPRSGDLSVYWYQQSLDQGLQFLIQYYNGEERAKGNILERFSAQQFPDLHSELNLSSLELGDSALYFCASSVTSGGPNEQFFGPGTRLTVL.